A selection of T cell receptor beta chains follows, all from one sample in a study of shared clonotypes between healthy human individuals. Here immunoSEQ multiplex PCR was the method, and the copy in TCRdb shows in-frame clones only, minus some. The profile shows 550,000 to 600,000 clones, about 98% of them singletons. Sequencing was done on a sample of naive CD8+ T cells sorted from blood. Receptor source: a man aged 30 to 39 in good health. The CDR3 runs from the conserved cysteine through the conserved F or W. The order of the fields is CDR3 DNA, CDR3 protein, clone size, J gene, V gene, D gene. A D gene is named only where the DNA matches it firmly. A clone size is listed for some rows: how often the clone was seen (once, few, many), or a class if it is expanded.

CDR3 DNA: TGTGCCAGCGCCGGGACAGCCTCCCGGCAGCCCCAGCATTTT; CDR3 protein: CASAGTASRQPQHF; clone size: -; J gene: TRBJ1-5; V gene: TRBV28; D gene: TRBD1
CDR3 DNA: TGTGCCAGCAGCCCATCAGGAGTCACCCAGCAAGCTTTCTTT; CDR3 protein: CASSPSGVTQQAFF; clone size: once; J gene: TRBJ1-1; V gene: TRBV7-2; D gene: -
CDR3 DNA: TGCGCCAGCAGCCCCTCAACCGGGGAGCTGTTTTTT; CDR3 protein: CASSPSTGELFF; clone size: -; J gene: TRBJ2-2; V gene: TRBV4-1; D gene: -
CDR3 DNA: TGCGCCAGCAGCTTCGGACAGGGGGAATACGAGCAGTACTTC; CDR3 protein: CASSFGQGEYEQYF; clone size: -; J gene: TRBJ2-7; V gene: TRBV5-1; D gene: TRBD1
CDR3 DNA: TGTGCCAGCAGCCCGAGCGGTACTAGCACAGATACGCAGTATTTT; CDR3 protein: CASSPSGTSTDTQYF; clone size: -; J gene: TRBJ2-3; V gene: TRBV9; D gene: -
CDR3 DNA: TGTGCCACCAGTGGAGCGGGAGGGTCCTACAATGAGCAGTTCTTC; CDR3 protein: CATSGAGGSYNEQFF; clone size: -; J gene: TRBJ2-1; V gene: TRBV15; D gene: TRBD2
CDR3 DNA: TGCAGCGTTGAATGGGATGCGAACAATGAGCAGTTCTTC; CDR3 protein: CSVEWDANNEQFF; clone size: -; J gene: TRBJ2-1; V gene: TRBV29-1; D gene: -
CDR3 DNA: TGCGCCAGCAGGCCGGGTCTTAGCAATCAGCCCCAGCATTTT; CDR3 protein: CASRPGLSNQPQHF; clone size: once; J gene: TRBJ1-5; V gene: TRBV10-2; D gene: -
CDR3 DNA: TGTGCCAGCTCACCAATTCCGGGACGGTCCACCTACGAGCAGTACTTC; CDR3 protein: CASSPIPGRSTYEQYF; clone size: -; J gene: TRBJ2-7; V gene: TRBV18; D gene: -
CDR3 DNA: TGTGCCAGCAGCCAAGCTCCAGATACGCAGTATTTT; CDR3 protein: CASSQAPDTQYF; clone size: -; J gene: TRBJ2-3; V gene: TRBV4-2; D gene: -
CDR3 DNA: TGTGCCAGCTTTGCAGGTCCGGACACTGAAGCTTTCTTT; CDR3 protein: CASFAGPDTEAFF; clone size: -; J gene: TRBJ1-1; V gene: TRBV2; D gene: -